These 23 T cell receptor beta chains originate from one sample sequenced in a study of molecular identifiers for immune sequencing clone quantification. TCRdb analysed the PCR reads with MiXCR anew, one entry per CDR3 protein. The table records about 640,000 distinct CDR3 sequences, nearly 20% of them present only once. Sequencing was done on a sample of naive CD8+ T cells from blood, with Jurkat cell RNA spiked in. Subset: FACS-sorted CD8+CD4-CCR7+CD45RA+ naive T cells. The receptors stem from a human donor in good health. Some libraries in this study had Jurkat cell RNA spiked in.

This clonotype was seen a handful of times. The chain joins TRBV7-9 to TRBJ2-7; possible D gene TRBD1, 5 bases. Trimming stripped 5 bases from V and 3 bases from J, with 8 bases between. The CDR3 runs 12 residues. Germline CDR1 and CDR2: SEHNR and FQNEAQ (reference sequence). In nucleotides, the CDR3 is TGTGCCAGCAGCGAGACAGACTACGAGCAGTACTTC. Protein sequence: CASSETDYEQYF.

Remarks on this clonotype: A much larger clone lies one base from this, so it may be a read error. This rearrangement joins TRBV4-2 to TRBJ2-7; D gene unclear. CDR3 length equals 13 residues. Germline V gene lookup returns CDR1 LGHNA and CDR2 YNFKEQ. CDR3 DNA: TGTGCCAGCAGCCAAGATGCCTACTACGAGCGGTACTTC. Translation: CASSQDAYYERYF.

In its sample, this clonotype was seen many times. The chain links TRBV9 to TRBJ2-2; no clear D. The length of the CDR3 is 13 residues. The germline CDR1 and CDR2 sequences are SGDLS and YYNGEE. V lost 4 bases to trimming and J lost 3 bases, with 7 bases between them. This CDR3 reads CASSPEYTGELFF. CDR3 sequence (DNA): TGTGCCAGCAGCCCCGAGTACACCGGGGAGCTGTTTTTT.

This clonotype was observed at least ten times. The V gene is TRBV13, the J gene TRBJ2-3, with 8 bases lining up with TRBD1. Germline CDR1 reads PRHDT; CDR2 reads FYEKMQ (reference sequence). The CDR3 length is 14 residues. V trimming: 5 bases; J trimming: 5 bases; junction bases outside the gene matches: 6. The CDR3 sequence: CASSNGQGEDTQYF. The CDR3 bases are TGTGCCAGCAGCAACGGACAGGGTGAAGATACGCAGTATTTT.

Points on this clonotype: One end of the junction does not line up with germline, which may come from a read error. This chain joins TRBV27 and TRBJ2-7; 7 nucleotides align to TRBD2. The CDR3 is 14 amino acids. Per germline, CDR1 MNHEY and CDR2 SMNVEV (reference sequence). CDR3 sequence (DNA): TGTGCCAGCAGTGAAGTCCCCCGGGGGGACGAGCAGTACTTT. This gives the protein CASSEVPRGDEQYF.

The chain couples TRBV9 to TRBJ1-6; the D gene is possibly TRBD1 (6 bases). The germline CDR1 and CDR2 sequences are SGDLS and YYNGEE. V was pared by 3 bases and J by 7 bases, with 14 bases between. This CDR3 is 15 amino acids long. For the CDR3, the DNA is TGTGCCAGCAGCGCGGAGGGGGTAAGGAATTCACCCCTCCACTTT. This codes for CASSAEGVRNSPLHF.

The chain combines TRBV7-6 with TRBJ2-1, with TRBD2 as a possible D gene (5 bases). This CDR3 has 14 amino acids. Germline-derived CDR1 and CDR2 are SGHVS and FNYEAQ. Trimming removed 1 base at V and 4 bases at J, with 8 bases between. The chain's CDR3 is CASSLVLDYNEQFF. In DNA form, the CDR3 reads TGTGCCAGCAGCTTAGTACTAGATTACAATGAGCAGTTCTTC.

About this clonotype: This may be a read error: a much more frequent sequence differs by one nucleotide. The CDR3 region has the DNA TGTGCCAGCGGGCCTACAGGGGGCACTGAAGCTTTCTTT. It is translated as CASGPTGGTEAFF. This chain uses TRBV5-6 with TRBJ1-1; the match to TRBD1 covers 8 bases. CDR3 length equals 13 residues. Germline-derived CDR1 and CDR2 are SGHDT and YYEEEE. The V segment lost 7 bases and the J segment 4 bases; nucleotides outside the gene matches: 6.

Worth noting for this clonotype: A much larger clonotype is one base distant, so this may be a read error. The V gene is TRBV2, the J gene TRBJ2-2; no clear D gene. V was pared by 6 bases and J by 0 bases, with 14 bases between. Germline CDR1 reads SNHLY; CDR2 reads FYNNEI. The CDR3 has 16 amino acids. The CDR3 region is CASSPALNANTGELFF. As DNA, the CDR3 is TGTGCCAGCAGCCCGGCTTTAAACGCGAACACCGGGGAGCTGTTTTTT. Using reference TRBV2 and TRBJ2-2 for the parts outside the CDR3, the full variable domain is EPEVTQTPSHQVTQMGQEVILRCVPISNHLYFYWYRQILGQKVEFLVSFYNNEISEKSEIFDDQFSVERPDGSNFTLKIRSTKLEDSAMYFCASSPALNANTGELFFGEGSRLTVL.

The chain carries TRBV3-1 and TRBJ2-1, with D unresolved. V gave up 0 bases and J gave up 13 bases, with 10 bases separating them. CDR3 length equals 12 residues. CDR1 and CDR2 from the germline V gene are LGHDT and YNNKEL (reference sequence). The chain's CDR3 is CASSQDSVGQFF. In DNA form, the CDR3 reads TGTGCCAGCAGCCAAGATTCGGTAGGTCAGTTCTTC.

This clonotype occurred many times. J is TRBJ2-7 and V is TRBV2; D unresolved. Germline V gives CDR1 SNHLY, CDR2 FYNNEI. The length of the CDR3 is 13 residues. V gave up 2 bases and J gave up 3 bases, with 8 bases separating them. The CDR3: CASSEYLFYEQYF. The CDR3 DNA reads TGTGCCAGCAGTGAATACCTTTTCTACGAGCAGTACTTC.

Remarks on this clonotype: With a much larger clone just one base away, this may be a read error. The V and J genes are TRBV6-2 or TRBV6-3 and TRBJ2-6; D tentatively reads TRBD1 or TRBD2 (5 bases each). Germline CDR1 reads MNHEY; CDR2 reads SVGEGT. The CDR3 covers 18 residues. For the CDR3, the DNA is TGTGTCAGCACAAACCCCCCGGGGACCTTCTCTGGGGCCAACGTCCTGACTTTC. Protein sequence: CVSTNPPGTFSGANVLTF.

This clonotype was counted a few times. This rearrangement joins TRBV7-3 to TRBJ2-6; tentative D call: TRBD1 (5 bases). Germline V gene lookup returns CDR1 SGHTA and CDR2 FQGTGA. V was pared by 5 bases and J by 4 bases, with 21 bases between. The CDR3 length is 18 residues. The CDR3 protein is CASSKPLTQVAGANVLTF. CDR3 sequence (DNA): TGTGCCAGCAGCAAGCCTCTCACACAGGTAGCAGGGGCCAACGTCCTGACTTTC.

This clonotype was picked up many times. The chain has TRBV29-1 and TRBJ2-7, with no clear D. The CDR3 runs 14 residues. The V gene lost 3 bases and the J gene lost 2 bases, with 14 bases spanning the gap. Germline-derived CDR1 and CDR2 are SQVTM and ANQGSEA. CDR3 DNA sequence: TGCAGCGTTGAGTCAGCCTCAGTACCCTACGAGCAGTACTTC. Translating gives CSVESASVPYEQYF.

This clonotype was seen many times. This chain links TRBV6-5 with TRBJ2-7, with 9 bases lining up with TRBD2. The CDR3 length is 14 residues. Germline-derived CDR1 and CDR2 are MNHEY and SVGAGI. V lost 6 bases and J lost 2; bases outside the gene matches: 5. In DNA, the CDR3 is TGTGCCAGCAGAACGGGCGGGGGGGCCTACGAGCAGTACTTC. This gives the protein CASRTGGGAYEQYF.

Many counts were recorded for this clonotype. The chain combines TRBV13 with TRBJ1-2; D gene ambiguous. Deletions cut 4 bases from V and 7 bases from J, with 16 bases between. This CDR3 contains 14 residues. Germline V gives CDR1 PRHDT, CDR2 FYEKMQ (reference sequence). CDR3 loop: CASSSREGITGYTF. For the CDR3, the DNA is TGTGCCAGCAGCTCCCGGGAAGGGATCACTGGCTACACCTTC.

This clonotype was seen at least ten times. The chain has TRBV4-3 and TRBJ1-1; the match to TRBD1 covers 7 bases. J lost 4 bases, V lost 0 bases, and 8 bases had no gene match. This CDR3 region has 16 residues. From germline, CDR1 is LGHNA and CDR2 YSLEER. The CDR3 sequence: CASSQDSRGLGTEAFF. In DNA form, the CDR3 reads TGCGCCAGCAGCCAAGATTCGAGGGGGCTTGGCACTGAAGCTTTCTTT.

The J gene is TRBJ2-3, the V gene TRBV9; 9 bases align to TRBD1. From germline, CDR1 is SGDLS and CDR2 YYNGEE. The CDR3 length is 16 residues. V lost 5 bases to trimming and J lost 4 bases; unmatched junction nucleotides: 11. CDR3 protein: CASSDGQGFVSDTQYF. As DNA, the CDR3 is TGTGCCAGCAGTGATGGACAGGGGTTCGTTTCAGATACGCAGTATTTT.

This clonotype was counted at least ten times. The chain couples TRBV7-6 to TRBJ1-4, with D possibly TRBD1 on 5 matching bases. Germline CDR1 and CDR2: SGHVS and FNYEAQ. The length of the CDR3 is 11 residues. The V end lost 8 bases, the J end lost 6 bases, and 7 bases lay between the germline ends. DNA of the CDR3: TGTGCCAGCCGAGGGGATGAAAAACTGTTTTTT. Its translation: CASRGDEKLFF.

Worth noting for this clonotype: It may be a read error: a sequence one base away is much more abundant. The CDR3 DNA is TGTGCCAGCAGCCCCGGACAGGGCTACAATAATTCACTCCTCCACTTT. Its protein is CASSPGQGYNNSLLHF. The rearrangement joins TRBV9 to TRBJ1-6; 8 bases are a match to TRBD1. The CDR3 runs to 16 residues. Germline V gives CDR1 SGDLS, CDR2 YYNGEE.

Comment on this clonotype: A read error may explain this, as a much larger clone is one base away. V usage is TRBV27 and J usage is TRBJ1-2, with a weak D call TRBD1 (5 bases). This CDR3 has 16 residues. Germline V CDR1 and CDR2: MNHEY, SMNVEV (reference sequence). The CDR3 loop is CASRPRTLIANCGYTF. In DNA, the CDR3 is TGTGCCAGCAGGCCCAGGACACTCATAGCTAACTGTGGCTACACCTTC.

This clonotype has a handful of counts. The rearrangement links TRBV4-3 to TRBJ2-2, with unresolved D. CDR1 is LGHNA and CDR2 is YSLEER in the germline V gene. The CDR3 runs to 15 residues. Trimming stripped 1 base from V and 4 bases from J, with 10 bases between. The CDR3 coding sequence is TGCGCCAGCAGCCAAGTTTTTACCGGCACCGGGGAGCTGTTTTTT. Protein sequence: CASSQVFTGTGELFF.

This clonotype was seen many times. The gene calls are TRBV27 and TRBJ2-5; D might be TRBD1 or TRBD2, each matching 5 bases. Trimming removed 3 bases at V and 2 bases at J, with 19 bases between. Germline V gene data show CDR1 as MNHEY and CDR2 as SMNVEV (reference sequence). The CDR3 consists of 17 residues. CDR3 loop: CASSFLGESAAQETQYF. CDR3 DNA sequence: TGTGCCAGCAGTTTTTTAGGGGAGAGTGCGGCACAAGAGACCCAGTACTTC.